This TCR beta chain appears in the sequencing data of a study of blood T cell repertoires in COVID-19. The overall study: Acute and convalescent COVID-19 specimens originated in the United States, Italy and Spain. Nucleic acid was either cDNA or gDNA, and it came from T cells, B-cell-depleted T cells, or PBMCs.

Unmatched junction bases numbered 6, after V lost 5 bases and J lost 9 bases. The CDR3 covers 13 residues. Germline V lookup: CDR1 SGHTA, CDR2 FQGNSA. As originally analysed: It was from reference gene primer amplification that nucleated cell counts were estimated. Some clones are missing from TCRdb's copy, which holds only in-frame ones; the method was immunoSEQ multiplex PCR. That table furnishes V, J and clone size, whereas the DNA furnished D and trimming. Here the sample spans roughly 46,000 clones, 85% to 90% being singletons. What was sequenced was peripheral blood. The sequence came from a human donor in a cohort sampled during active COVID-19. V is TRBV7-2 and J is TRBJ2-1; TRBD1 matches at 8 bases. The CDR3 sequence is CASSARQGLEQFF. CDR3 DNA sequence: TGTGCCAGCAGCGCCCGACAGGGGCTTGAGCAGTTCTTC.